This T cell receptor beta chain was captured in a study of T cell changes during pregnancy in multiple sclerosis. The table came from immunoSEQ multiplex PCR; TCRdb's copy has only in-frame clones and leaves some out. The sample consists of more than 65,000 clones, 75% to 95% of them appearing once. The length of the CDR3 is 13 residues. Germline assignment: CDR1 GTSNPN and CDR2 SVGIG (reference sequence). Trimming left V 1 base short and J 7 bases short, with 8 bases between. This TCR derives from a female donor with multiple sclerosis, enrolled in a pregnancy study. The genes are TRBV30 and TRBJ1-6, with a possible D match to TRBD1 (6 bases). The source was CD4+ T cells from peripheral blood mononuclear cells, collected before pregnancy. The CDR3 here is CAWSGTENSPLHF. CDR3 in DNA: TGTGCCTGGAGTGGGACAGAAAATTCACCCCTCCACTTT.